These 23 T cell receptor beta chains originate from one sample sequenced in a study of T cells in Graves' hyperthyroidism and ophthalmopathy. RNA transcripts gave rise to amplified TCR beta CDR3 regions. HTBI primers drove first-round RT-PCR of the TCR CDR3. TCRdb itself ran the multiplex PCR reads through MiXCR, one entry per CDR3 protein. The table lists 300,000 or so distinct CDR3 sequences, roughly 15% of them singletons, with around 34% in the top ten. The specimen sequenced was blood. These receptors were collected from a man aged 30-40 years with Graves' hyperthyroidism.

This clonotype was seen ten or more times. Written as DNA, the CDR3 is TGTGCCAGCAGTTTTGTAGCGGTTAGCTCCTACAATGAGCAGTTCTTC. Translating gives CASSFVAVSSYNEQFF. The chain has TRBV6-5 and TRBJ2-1; the D gene is possibly TRBD2 (6 bases). V shed 4 bases and J shed 0 bases, with 13 bases lying between them. The CDR3 consists of 16 residues. Germline CDR1 MNHEY, CDR2 SVGAGI.

This clonotype occurred many times. The V and J genes are TRBV5-1 and TRBJ2-1, with TRBD2 identical over 9 bases. CDR3 length equals 15 residues. Germline CDR1 is SGHRS and CDR2 is YFSETQ. The ends lost 1 base at V and 9 bases at J; junction bases unmatched: 8. The CDR3 sequence: CASSLRAGGPVEQFF. In DNA form, the CDR3 reads TGCGCCAGCAGCTTGAGGGCGGGAGGGCCGGTTGAGCAGTTCTTC.

This clonotype was observed a few times. This chain connects TRBV5-6 to TRBJ2-1; 8 positions agree with TRBD2. The V gene end was trimmed by 4 bases and the J gene end by 12 bases; junction bases not matched to a gene: 6. The length of the CDR3 is 12 residues. Germline V gene lookup returns CDR1 SGHDT and CDR2 YYEEEE. Here the CDR3 reads CASSRFTSGQFF. Written as DNA, the CDR3 is TGTGCCAGCAGCCGTTTCACTAGCGGGCAGTTCTTC.

In this sample, this clonotype turned up many times. CDR3 in DNA: TGTGCCATTCCGGGACCGACCTCTGGGGCCAACGTCCTGACTTTC. Its translation is CAIPGPTSGANVLTF. This chain uses TRBV2 with TRBJ2-6; D may correspond to TRBD1 or TRBD2 (5 bases each). The V gene's germline CDR1 is SNHLY and CDR2 FYNNEI. V was clipped by 10 bases and J by 0 bases, with 13 bases between them. The CDR3 is made up of 15 amino acids. The full variable domain, with the rest looked up from reference TRBV2 and TRBJ2-6, is EPEVTQTPSHQVTQMGQEVILRCVPISNHLYFYWYRQILGQKVEFLVSFYNNEISEKSEIFDDQFSVERPDGSNFTLKIRSTKLEDSAMYFCAIPGPTSGANVLTFGAGSRLTVL.

This clonotype came up many times. This chain connects TRBV28 to TRBJ1-1; no firm D call. Per germline, CDR1 MDHEN and CDR2 SYDVKM. V lost 7 bases and J lost 5, with 8 bases in between. CDR3 length: 11 residues. The CDR3 here is CASIAPTEAFF. Written as DNA, the CDR3 is TGTGCCAGCATAGCCCCTACTGAAGCTTTCTTT.

This clonotype appeared many times. The V and J genes are TRBV20-1 and TRBJ2-5; D not resolved. Germline V gene lookup returns CDR1 DFQATT and CDR2 SNEGSKA (reference sequence). Between the trimmed V and J ends, which lost 3 bases and 5 bases, there was a span of 13 bases. The CDR3 spans 13 residues. The CDR3 sequence: CSASGVGAETQYF. As DNA, the CDR3 is TGCAGTGCTAGTGGGGTTGGAGCGGAGACCCAGTACTTC.

Many counts were recorded for this clonotype. V and J are TRBV2 and TRBJ1-2; D gene ambiguous. Germline V gene data show CDR1 as SNHLY and CDR2 as FYNNEI. Deletions cut 8 bases from V and 5 bases from J, with 15 bases between. The CDR3 is 13 amino acids. The CDR3, as DNA: TGTGCCAGCCATAGTGTTCGGGCATATGGCTACACCTTC. Translating it yields CASHSVRAYGYTF.

This clonotype was counted many times. This sequence joins TRBV20-1 and TRBJ2-7; the D gene is possibly TRBD2 (5 bases). V was cut by 5 bases and J by 3 bases, with 14 bases left in between. The CDR3 sequence is 13 residues long. The germline V gene has CDR1 DFQATT and CDR2 SNEGSKA (reference sequence). The CDR3 DNA is TGCAGTGCTGAGGTGGGAGTTGGCTACGAGCAGTACTTC. Amino acids: CSAEVGVGYEQYF.

This clonotype was detected ten times or more. V and J are TRBV12-3 or TRBV12-4 and TRBJ2-7; 8 bases fit TRBD1. The CDR3 covers 14 residues. J was trimmed by 4 bases and V by 4 bases; bases with no gene match: 6. The CDR3 spells CASSSDRVGYEQYF. Written as DNA, the CDR3 is TGTGCCAGCAGTTCGGACAGGGTAGGGTACGAGCAGTACTTC.

This clonotype occurred many times. The chain uses TRBV11-2 and TRBJ2-1, with D perhaps TRBD1 (6 bases). Germline V gives CDR1 SGHAT, CDR2 FQNNGV. CDR3 length equals 15 residues. V was clipped by 5 bases and J by 4 bases, with 15 bases between them. The CDR3 protein is CASSPPGTTYNEQFF. The CDR3 region has the DNA TGTGCCAGCAGCCCCCCCGGGACAACATACAATGAGCAGTTCTTC.

The rearrangement links TRBV6-1 to TRBJ1-5; 7 bases map to TRBD1. The CDR3 is 14 residues long. V lost 6 bases, J lost 5 bases, and 7 bases stayed unmatched. CDR1 MNHNS and CDR2 SASEGT come from the germline V gene. The CDR3 spells CASSPGGAHQPQHF. The CDR3, as DNA: TGTGCCAGCAGCCCAGGGGGAGCCCATCAGCCCCAGCATTTT.

With respect to this clonotype: The conserved closing phenylalanine or tryptophan is absent in this CDR3, likely reflecting a read error. This chain joins TRBV5-1 and TRBJ2-6; 10 positions match TRBD2. J lost 2 bases, V lost 0 bases, and 5 bases had no gene match. This CDR3 has 18 amino acids. Per germline, CDR1 SGHRS and CDR2 YFSETQ. CDR3 residues: CASSLASSGSAGANVLTL. The CDR3 bases are TGCGCCAGCAGCTTGGCTTCTAGCGGGAGTGCTGGGGCCAACGTCCTGACTCTC.

The V call is TRBV5-1, the J call TRBJ1-1; the D gene is possibly TRBD1 (6 bases). Deletions cut 7 bases from V and 1 base from J, with 8 bases between. The CDR3 runs to 12 residues. Looked up from germline, CDR1 is SGHRS and CDR2 is YFSETQ. The DNA for the CDR3 is TGCGCCAGCCGGGACACGAACACTGAAGCTTTCTTT. This gives the protein CASRDTNTEAFF.

The chain has TRBV9 and TRBJ2-2, with D uncertain. CDR3 size: 14 residues. V lost 0 bases and J lost 3, with 6 bases in between. From germline, CDR1 is SGDLS and CDR2 YYNGEE. The CDR3 reads CASSVALDTGELFF. DNA for the CDR3: TGTGCCAGCAGCGTAGCACTTGACACCGGGGAGCTGTTTTTT.

This clonotype was seen just once. The gene calls are TRBV2 and TRBJ2-7, with D possibly being TRBD1 (6 bases). This CDR3 spans 13 amino acids. V lost 6 bases and J lost 4, with 13 bases in between. Germline CDR1 is SNHLY and CDR2 is FYNNEI. The CDR3 bases are TGTGCCAGCAGGGGACATTCCACGTACGAGCAGTACTTC. The encoded protein is CASRGHSTYEQYF.

The chain couples TRBV7-9 to TRBJ2-1; D unresolved. Germline V gene sequence: CDR1 SEHNR, CDR2 FQNEAQ (reference sequence). The CDR3 loop spans 14 amino acids. The ends were cut back, 1 base at V and 4 bases at J, with 8 bases in the middle. The CDR3 DNA follows: TGTGCCAGCAGCTTAGACTTCCAATACAATGAGCAGTTCTTC. This sequence encodes CASSLDFQYNEQFF.

Here the CDR3 DNA reads TGCAGCGTGGGACAGGTTCCCGGGGAGCTGTTTTTT. This codes for CSVGQVPGELFF. The chain combines TRBV29-1 with TRBJ2-2, with 8 nucleotides matching TRBD1. V lost 6 bases, J lost 6 bases, and 3 bases stayed unmatched. This CDR3 has 12 amino acids. Germline CDR1 is SQVTM and CDR2 is ANQGSEA.

This chain uses TRBV6-1 with TRBJ2-1, with D perhaps matching TRBD2 (6 bases). V dropped 6 bases and J dropped 4 bases, with 7 bases sitting between them. CDR1 and CDR2 from the germline V gene are MNHNS and SASEGT. The CDR3 sequence is 12 residues long. CDR3 in amino acids: CASRGGYNEQFF. The CDR3 region has the DNA TGTGCCAGCAGGGGAGGATACAATGAGCAGTTCTTC.

In its sample, this clonotype was seen a few times. The chain employs TRBV7-8 and TRBJ1-5; 9 bases are a match to TRBD1. The CDR3 length is 15 residues. Per germline, CDR1 SGHVS and CDR2 FQNEAQ. With V trimmed by 4 bases and J by 4 bases, 5 bases remained unmatched. The CDR3 region is CASSSGGQGNQPQHF. CDR3 sequence (DNA): TGTGCCAGCAGCTCGGGGGGACAGGGTAATCAGCCCCAGCATTTT.

There are many counts of this clonotype. This rearrangement joins TRBV5-1 to TRBJ2-7, with D perhaps TRBD1 (6 bases). This CDR3 comprises 14 residues. CDR1 and CDR2 (germline): SGHRS, YFSETQ. V was pared by 4 bases and J by 0 bases, with 11 bases between. The DNA for the CDR3 is TGCGCCAGCAGCATCCGGGACACCTCCTACGAGCAGTACTTC. It is translated as CASSIRDTSYEQYF.

In its sample, this clonotype was seen many times. This chain joins TRBV12-3 or TRBV12-4 and TRBJ2-1, with D unclear. V was pared by 5 bases and J by 12 bases, with 20 bases between. The CDR3 loop spans 14 amino acids. Here the CDR3 DNA reads TGTGCCAGCAGTCCCGGAGAAAGCTCGGATCGGCAGTTCTTC. Translated: CASSPGESSDRQFF.

This clonotype has ten or more counts. The genes are TRBV18 and TRBJ2-7; D gene uncertain. This CDR3 comprises 13 residues. The germline V gene encodes CDR1 KGHSH and CDR2 LQKENI. V lost 3 bases to trimming and J lost 1 base, with 7 bases between them. In nucleotides, the CDR3 is TGTGCCAGCTCACCGGGCGGTTCCTACGAGCAGTACTTC. Translating gives CASSPGGSYEQYF.

The rearrangement uses TRBV19 and TRBJ1-1; 7 bases line up with TRBD1. Trimming at V came to 0 bases and at J to 5 bases, leaving 3 bases not matched to a gene. The germline gives CDR1 LNHDA, CDR2 SQIVND (reference sequence). This CDR3 has 14 amino acids. Here the CDR3 DNA reads TGTGCCAGTAGTATAGAACCGACAGGGACTGAAGCTTTCTTT. Its protein product is CASSIEPTGTEAFF.